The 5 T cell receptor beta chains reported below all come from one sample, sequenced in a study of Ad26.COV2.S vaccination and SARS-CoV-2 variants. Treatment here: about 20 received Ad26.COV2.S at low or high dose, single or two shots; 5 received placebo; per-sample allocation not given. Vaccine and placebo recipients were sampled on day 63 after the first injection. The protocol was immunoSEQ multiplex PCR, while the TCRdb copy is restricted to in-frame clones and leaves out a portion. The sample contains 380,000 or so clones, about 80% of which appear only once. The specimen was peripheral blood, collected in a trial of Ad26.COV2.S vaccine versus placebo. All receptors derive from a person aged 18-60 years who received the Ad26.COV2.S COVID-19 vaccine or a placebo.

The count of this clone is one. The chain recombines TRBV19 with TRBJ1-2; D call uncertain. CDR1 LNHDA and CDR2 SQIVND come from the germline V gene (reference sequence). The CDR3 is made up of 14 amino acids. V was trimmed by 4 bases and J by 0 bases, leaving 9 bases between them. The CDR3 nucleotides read TGTGCCAGTAGTAGCACAGCCTCTAACTATGGCTACACCTTC. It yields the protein CASSSTASNYGYTF.

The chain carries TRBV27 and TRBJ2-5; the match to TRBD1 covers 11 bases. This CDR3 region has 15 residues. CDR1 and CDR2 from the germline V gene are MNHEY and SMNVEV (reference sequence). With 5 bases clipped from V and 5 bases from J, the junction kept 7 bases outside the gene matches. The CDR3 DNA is TGTGCCAGCAGTACAGGGACAGGGGGTCAGGAGACCCAGTACTTC. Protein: CASSTGTGGQETQYF.

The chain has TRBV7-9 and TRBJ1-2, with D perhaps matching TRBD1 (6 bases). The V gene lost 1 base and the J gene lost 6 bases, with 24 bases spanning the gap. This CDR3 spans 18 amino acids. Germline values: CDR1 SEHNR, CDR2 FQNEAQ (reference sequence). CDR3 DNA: TGTGCCAGCAGCTTAGTAACTAGTGGGGCTGGACAGTATAATGGCTACACCTTC. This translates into CASSLVTSGAGQYNGYTF. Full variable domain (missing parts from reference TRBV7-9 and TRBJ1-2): DTGVSQNPRHKITKRGQNVTFRCDPISEHNRLYWYRQTLGQGPEFLTYFQNEAQLEKSRLLSDRFSAERPKGSFSTLEIQRTEQGDSAMYLCASSLVTSGAGQYNGYTFGSGTRLTVV.

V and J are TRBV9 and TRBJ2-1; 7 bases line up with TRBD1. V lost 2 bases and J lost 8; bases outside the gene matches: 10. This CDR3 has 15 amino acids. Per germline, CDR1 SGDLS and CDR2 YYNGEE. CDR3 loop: CASSVDPGGRDEQFF. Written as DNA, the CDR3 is TGTGCCAGCAGCGTCGATCCAGGGGGTCGAGATGAGCAGTTCTTC. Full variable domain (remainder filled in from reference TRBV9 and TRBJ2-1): DSGVTQTPKHLITATGQRVTLRCSPRSGDLSVYWYQQSLDQGLQFLIQYYNGEERAKGNILERFSAQQFPDLHSELNLSSLELGDSALYFCASSVDPGGRDEQFFGPGTRLTVL.

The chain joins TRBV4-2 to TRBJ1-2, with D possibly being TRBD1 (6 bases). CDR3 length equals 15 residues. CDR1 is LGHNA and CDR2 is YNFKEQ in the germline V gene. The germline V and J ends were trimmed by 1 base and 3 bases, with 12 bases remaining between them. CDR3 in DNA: TGTGCCAGCAGCCAAGTTACAGGGAGGGACTATGGCTACACCTTC. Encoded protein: CASSQVTGRDYGYTF.